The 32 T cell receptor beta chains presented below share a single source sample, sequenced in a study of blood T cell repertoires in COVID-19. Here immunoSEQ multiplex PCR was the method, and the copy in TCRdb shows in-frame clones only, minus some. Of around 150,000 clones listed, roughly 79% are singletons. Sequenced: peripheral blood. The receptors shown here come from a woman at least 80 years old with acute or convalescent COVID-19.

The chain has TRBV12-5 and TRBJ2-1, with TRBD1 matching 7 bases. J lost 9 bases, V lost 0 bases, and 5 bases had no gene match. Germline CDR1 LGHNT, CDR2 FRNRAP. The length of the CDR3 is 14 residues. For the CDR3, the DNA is TGTGCTAGTGGTTTGGTACAGGGGTCGGGTGAGCAGTTCTTC. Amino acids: CASGLVQGSGEQFF.

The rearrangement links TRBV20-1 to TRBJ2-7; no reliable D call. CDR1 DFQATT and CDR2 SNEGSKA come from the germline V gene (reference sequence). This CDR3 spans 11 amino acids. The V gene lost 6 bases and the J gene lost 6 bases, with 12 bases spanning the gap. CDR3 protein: CSAVTELEQYF. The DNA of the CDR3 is TGCAGTGCCGTCACCGAGCTCGAGCAGTACTTC.

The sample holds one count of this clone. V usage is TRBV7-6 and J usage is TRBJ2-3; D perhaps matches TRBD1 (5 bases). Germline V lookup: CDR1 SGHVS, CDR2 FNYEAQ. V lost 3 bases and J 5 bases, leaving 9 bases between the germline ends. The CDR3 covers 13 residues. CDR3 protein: CASSFPGIDTQYF. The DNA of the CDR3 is TGTGCCAGCAGCTTCCCAGGGATAGATACGCAGTATTTT.

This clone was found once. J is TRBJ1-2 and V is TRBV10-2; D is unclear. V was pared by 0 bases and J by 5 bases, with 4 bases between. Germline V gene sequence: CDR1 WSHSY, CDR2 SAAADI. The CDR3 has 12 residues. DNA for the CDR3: TGCGCCAGCAGTGAGTCCAGATATGGCTACACCTTC. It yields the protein CASSESRYGYTF.

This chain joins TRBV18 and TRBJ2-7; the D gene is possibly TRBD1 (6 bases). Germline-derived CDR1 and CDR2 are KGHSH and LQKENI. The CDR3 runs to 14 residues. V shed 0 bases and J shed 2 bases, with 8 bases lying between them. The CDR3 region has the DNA TGTGCCAGCTCACCACCCGGACAGCCCTACGAGCAGTACTTC. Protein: CASSPPGQPYEQYF.

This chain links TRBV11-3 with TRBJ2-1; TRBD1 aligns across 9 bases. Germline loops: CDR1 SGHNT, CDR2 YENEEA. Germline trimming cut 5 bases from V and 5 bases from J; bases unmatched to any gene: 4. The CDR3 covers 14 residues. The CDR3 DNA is TGTGCCAGCAGCCGGGACAGGGCGGACAATGAGCAGTTCTTC. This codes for CASSRDRADNEQFF.

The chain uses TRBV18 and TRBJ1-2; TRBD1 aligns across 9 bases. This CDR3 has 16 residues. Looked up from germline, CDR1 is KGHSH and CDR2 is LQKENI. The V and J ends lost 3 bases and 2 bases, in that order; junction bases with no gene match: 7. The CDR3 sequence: CASSPYGDRENYGYTF. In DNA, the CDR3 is TGTGCCAGCTCACCTTATGGGGACAGGGAAAACTATGGCTACACCTTC.

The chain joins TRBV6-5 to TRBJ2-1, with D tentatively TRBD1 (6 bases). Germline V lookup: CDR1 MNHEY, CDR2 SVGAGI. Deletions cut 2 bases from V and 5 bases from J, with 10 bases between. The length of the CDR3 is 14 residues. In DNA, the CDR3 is TGTGCCAGCAGTTACGTGGACAGTGACAATGAGCAGTTCTTC. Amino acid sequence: CASSYVDSDNEQFF.

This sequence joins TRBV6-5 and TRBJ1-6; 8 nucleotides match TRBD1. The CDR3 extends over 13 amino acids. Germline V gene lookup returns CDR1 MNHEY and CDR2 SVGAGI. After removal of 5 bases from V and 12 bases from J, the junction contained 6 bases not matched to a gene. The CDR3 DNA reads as TGTGCCAGCAGTCCGACAGGGGATAGACCCCTCCACTTT. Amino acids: CASSPTGDRPLHF.

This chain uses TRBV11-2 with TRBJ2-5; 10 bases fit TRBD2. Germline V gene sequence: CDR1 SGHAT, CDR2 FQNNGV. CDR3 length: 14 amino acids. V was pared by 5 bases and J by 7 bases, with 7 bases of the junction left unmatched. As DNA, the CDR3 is TGTGCCAGCAGCGGACTAGCGGCCTATTCGACCCAGTACTTC. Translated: CASSGLAAYSTQYF. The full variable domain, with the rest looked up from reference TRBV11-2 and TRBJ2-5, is EAGVAQSPRYKIIEKRQSVAFWCNPISGHATLYWYQQILGQGPKLLIQFQNNGVVDDSQLPKDRFSAERLKGVDSTLKIQPAKLEDSAVYLCASSGLAAYSTQYFGPGTRLLVL.

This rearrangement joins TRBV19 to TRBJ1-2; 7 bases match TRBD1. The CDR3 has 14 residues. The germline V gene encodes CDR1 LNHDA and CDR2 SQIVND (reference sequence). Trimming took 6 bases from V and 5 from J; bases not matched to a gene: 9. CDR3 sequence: CASSRGQVGYGYTF. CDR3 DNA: TGTGCCAGTAGCCGCGGACAGGTCGGGTATGGCTACACCTTC.

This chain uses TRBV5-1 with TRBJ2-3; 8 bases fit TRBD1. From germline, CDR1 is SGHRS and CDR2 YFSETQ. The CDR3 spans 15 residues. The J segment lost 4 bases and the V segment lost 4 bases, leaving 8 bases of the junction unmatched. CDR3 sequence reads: CASSRQGRSADTQYF. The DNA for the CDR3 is TGCGCCAGCAGCCGACAGGGGAGGTCAGCAGATACGCAGTATTTT.

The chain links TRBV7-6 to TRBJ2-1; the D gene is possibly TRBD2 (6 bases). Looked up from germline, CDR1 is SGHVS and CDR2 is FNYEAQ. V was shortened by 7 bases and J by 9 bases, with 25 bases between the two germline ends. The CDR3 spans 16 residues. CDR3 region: CASTPTPPWDLVEQFF. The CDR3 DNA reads TGTGCCAGCACCCCCACCCCCCCCTGGGACTTGGTTGAGCAGTTCTTC.

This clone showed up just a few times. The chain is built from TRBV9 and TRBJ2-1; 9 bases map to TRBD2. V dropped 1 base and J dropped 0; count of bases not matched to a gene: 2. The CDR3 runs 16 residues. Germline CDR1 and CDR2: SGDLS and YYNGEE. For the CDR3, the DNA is TGTGCCAGCAGCGTAAATAGCGGGAGCTCCTACAATGAGCAGTTCTTC. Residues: CASSVNSGSSYNEQFF.

The CDR3 region is CASSELGTVLSGYTF. CDR3 sequence (DNA): TGTGCCAGCAGTGAATTAGGGACAGTGCTTTCTGGCTACACCTTC. V usage is TRBV25-1 and J usage is TRBJ1-2; 7 bases agree with TRBD1. V was clipped by 1 base and J by 7 bases; unmatched bases: 9. This CDR3 has 15 residues. The germline V gene encodes CDR1 MGHDK and CDR2 SYGVNS.

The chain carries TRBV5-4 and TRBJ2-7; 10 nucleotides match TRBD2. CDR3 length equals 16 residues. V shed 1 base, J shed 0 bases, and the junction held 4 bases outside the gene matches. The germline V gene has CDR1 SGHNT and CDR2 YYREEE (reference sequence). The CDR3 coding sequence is TGTGCCAGCAGCTTGCGTACTAGCGGGATCTCCTACGAGCAGTACTTC. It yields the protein CASSLRTSGISYEQYF. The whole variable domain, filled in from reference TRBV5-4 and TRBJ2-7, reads ETGVTQSPTHLIKTRGQQVTLRCSSQSGHNTVSWYQQALGQGPQFIFQYYREEENGRGNFPPRFSGLQFPNYSSELNVNALELDDSALYLCASSLRTSGISYEQYFGPGTRLTVT.

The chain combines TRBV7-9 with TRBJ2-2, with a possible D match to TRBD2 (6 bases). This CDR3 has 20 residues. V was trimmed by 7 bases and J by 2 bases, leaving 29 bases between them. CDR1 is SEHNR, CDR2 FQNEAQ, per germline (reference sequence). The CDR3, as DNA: TGTGCCAGCACCCATCACGGATTTAGACCGGGACTGCAAAACACCGGGGAGCTGTTTTTT. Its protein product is CASTHHGFRPGLQNTGELFF. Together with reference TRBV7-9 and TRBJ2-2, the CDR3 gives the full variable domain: DTGVSQNPRHKITKRGQNVTFRCDPISEHNRLYWYRQTLGQGPEFLTYFQNEAQLEKSRLLSDRFSAERPKGSFSTLEIQRTEQGDSAMYLCASTHHGFRPGLQNTGELFFGEGSRLTVL.

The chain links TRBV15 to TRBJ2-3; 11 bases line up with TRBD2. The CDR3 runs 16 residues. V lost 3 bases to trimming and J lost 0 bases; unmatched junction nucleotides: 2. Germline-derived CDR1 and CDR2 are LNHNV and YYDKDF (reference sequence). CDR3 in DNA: TGTGCCACCAGCAGGGGACTAGCGGCTAGCACAGATACGCAGTATTTT. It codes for CATSRGLAASTDTQYF. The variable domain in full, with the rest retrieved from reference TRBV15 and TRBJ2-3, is DAMVIQNPRYQVTQFGKPVTLSCSQTLNHNVMYWYQQKSSQAPKLLFHYYDKDFNNEADTPDNFQSRRPNTSFCFLDIRSPGLGDTAMYLCATSRGLAASTDTQYFGPGTRLTVL.

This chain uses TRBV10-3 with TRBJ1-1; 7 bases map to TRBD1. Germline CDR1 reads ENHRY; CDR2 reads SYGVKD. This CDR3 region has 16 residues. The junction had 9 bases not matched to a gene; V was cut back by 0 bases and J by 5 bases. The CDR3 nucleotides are TGTGCCATCAGTGAGTCTAGGGTGAGGGGGCCTACTGAAGCTTTCTTT. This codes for CAISESRVRGPTEAFF.

Here the CDR3 reads CASSFPRLAVNEQFF. CDR3 DNA sequence: TGTGCCAGCAGCTTCCCGCGACTAGCGGTCAATGAGCAGTTCTTC. The chain couples TRBV5-4 to TRBJ2-1; 9 bases agree with TRBD2. CDR1 SGHNT and CDR2 YYREEE come from the germline V gene (reference sequence). CDR3 length equals 15 residues. V gave up 2 bases and J gave up 6 bases; unmatched junction bases: 6.

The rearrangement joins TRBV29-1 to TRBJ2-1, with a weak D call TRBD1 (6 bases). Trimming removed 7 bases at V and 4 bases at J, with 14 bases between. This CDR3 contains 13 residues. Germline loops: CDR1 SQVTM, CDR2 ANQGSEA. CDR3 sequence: CSARDTTYNEQFF. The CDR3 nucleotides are TGCAGCGCCCGGGACACAACTTACAATGAGCAGTTCTTC.

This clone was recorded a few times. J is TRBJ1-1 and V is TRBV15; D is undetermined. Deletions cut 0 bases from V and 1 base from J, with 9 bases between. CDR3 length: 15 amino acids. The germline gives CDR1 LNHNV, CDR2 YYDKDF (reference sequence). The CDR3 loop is CATSRDPITNTEAFF. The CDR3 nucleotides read TGTGCCACCAGCAGAGACCCTATTACGAACACTGAAGCTTTCTTT.

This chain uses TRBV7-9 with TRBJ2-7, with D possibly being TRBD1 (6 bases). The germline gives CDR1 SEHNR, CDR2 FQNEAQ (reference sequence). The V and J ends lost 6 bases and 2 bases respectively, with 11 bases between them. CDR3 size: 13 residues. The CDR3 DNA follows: TGTGCCAGCAGTGGGGGCAGGGCCTACGAGCAGTACTTC. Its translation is CASSGGRAYEQYF.

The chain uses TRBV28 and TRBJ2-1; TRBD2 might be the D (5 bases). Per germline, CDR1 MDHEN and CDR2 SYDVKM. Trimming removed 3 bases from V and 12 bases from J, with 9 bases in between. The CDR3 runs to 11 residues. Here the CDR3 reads CASSFVEGQFF. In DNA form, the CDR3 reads TGTGCCAGCAGTTTCGTAGAGGGGCAGTTCTTC.

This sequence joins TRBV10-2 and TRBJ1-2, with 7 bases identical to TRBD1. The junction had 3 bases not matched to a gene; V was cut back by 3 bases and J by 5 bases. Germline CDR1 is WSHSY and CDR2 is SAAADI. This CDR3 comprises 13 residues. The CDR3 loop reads CASSEGGWYGYTF. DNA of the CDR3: TGCGCCAGCAGTGAAGGGGGCTGGTATGGCTACACCTTC.

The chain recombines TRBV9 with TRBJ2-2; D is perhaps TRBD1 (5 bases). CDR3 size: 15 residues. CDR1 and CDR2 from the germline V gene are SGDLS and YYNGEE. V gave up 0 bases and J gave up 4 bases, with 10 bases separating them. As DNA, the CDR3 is TGTGCCAGCAGCGTAGAGGTGGGGCGCACCGGGGAGCTGTTTTTT. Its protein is CASSVEVGRTGELFF.

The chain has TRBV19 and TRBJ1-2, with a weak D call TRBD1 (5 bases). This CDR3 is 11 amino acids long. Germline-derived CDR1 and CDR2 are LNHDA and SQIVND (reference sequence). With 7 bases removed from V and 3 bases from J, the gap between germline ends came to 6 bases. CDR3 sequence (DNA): TGTGCCAGTACGACAGACTATGGCTACACCTTC. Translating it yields CASTTDYGYTF.

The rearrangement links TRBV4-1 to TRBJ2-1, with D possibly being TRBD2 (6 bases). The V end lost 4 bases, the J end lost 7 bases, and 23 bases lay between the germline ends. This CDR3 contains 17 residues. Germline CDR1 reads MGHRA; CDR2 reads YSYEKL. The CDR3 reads CASSRVEGGGRRNEQFF. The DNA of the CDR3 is TGCGCCAGCAGCCGAGTCGAGGGTGGGGGGAGAAGGAATGAGCAGTTCTTC.

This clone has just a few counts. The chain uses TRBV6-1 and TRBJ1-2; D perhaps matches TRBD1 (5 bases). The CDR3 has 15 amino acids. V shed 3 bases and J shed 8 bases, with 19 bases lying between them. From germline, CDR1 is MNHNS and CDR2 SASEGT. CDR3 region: CASSDGTPRAGGYTF. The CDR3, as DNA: TGTGCCAGCAGTGACGGGACTCCTCGCGCCGGGGGCTACACCTTC.

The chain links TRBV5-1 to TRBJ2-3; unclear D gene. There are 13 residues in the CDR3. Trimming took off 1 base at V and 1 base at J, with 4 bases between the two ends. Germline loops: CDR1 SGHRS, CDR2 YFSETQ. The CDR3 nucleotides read TGCGCCAGCAGCTTGTCCGGCACAGATACGCAGTATTTT. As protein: CASSLSGTDTQYF. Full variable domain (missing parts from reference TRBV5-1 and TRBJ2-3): KAGVTQTPRYLIKTRGQQVTLSCSPISGHRSVSWYQQTPGQGLQFLFEYFSETQRNKGNFPGRFSGRQFSNSRSEMNVSTLELGDSALYLCASSLSGTDTQYFGPGTRLTVL.

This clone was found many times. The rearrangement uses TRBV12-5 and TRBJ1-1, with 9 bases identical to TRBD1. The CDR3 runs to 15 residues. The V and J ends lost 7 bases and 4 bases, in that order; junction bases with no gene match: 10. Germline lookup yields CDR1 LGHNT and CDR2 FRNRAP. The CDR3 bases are TGTGCTAGTGCGTTATTAACAGGGGGCGGCACTGAAGCTTTCTTT. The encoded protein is CASALLTGGGTEAFF.

This chain's CDR3 is CASSGTSGRRSYNEQFF. CDR3 coding DNA: TGTGCCAGCAGTGGGACTAGCGGGAGGCGGTCCTACAATGAGCAGTTCTTC. The chain links TRBV25-1 to TRBJ2-1; 14 bases are shared with TRBD2. Germline trimming cut 4 bases from V and 1 base from J; bases unmatched to any gene: 3. CDR3 length: 17 amino acids. Germline V gives CDR1 MGHDK, CDR2 SYGVNS.